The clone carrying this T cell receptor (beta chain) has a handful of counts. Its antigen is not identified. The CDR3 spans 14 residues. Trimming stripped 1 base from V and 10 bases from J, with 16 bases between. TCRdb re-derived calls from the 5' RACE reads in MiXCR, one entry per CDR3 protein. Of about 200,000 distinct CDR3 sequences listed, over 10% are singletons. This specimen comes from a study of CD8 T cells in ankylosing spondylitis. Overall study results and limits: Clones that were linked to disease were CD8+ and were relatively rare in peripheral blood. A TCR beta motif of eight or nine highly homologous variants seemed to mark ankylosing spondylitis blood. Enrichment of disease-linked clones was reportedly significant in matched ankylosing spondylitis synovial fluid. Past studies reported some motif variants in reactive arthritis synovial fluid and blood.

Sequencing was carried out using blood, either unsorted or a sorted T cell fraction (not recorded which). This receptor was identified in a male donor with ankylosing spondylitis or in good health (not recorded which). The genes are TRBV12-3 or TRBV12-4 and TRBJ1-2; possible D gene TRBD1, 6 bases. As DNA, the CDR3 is TGTGCCAGCAGTTTAGGGGGGACATCAGTGGCCTACACCTTC. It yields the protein CASSLGGTSVAYTF.